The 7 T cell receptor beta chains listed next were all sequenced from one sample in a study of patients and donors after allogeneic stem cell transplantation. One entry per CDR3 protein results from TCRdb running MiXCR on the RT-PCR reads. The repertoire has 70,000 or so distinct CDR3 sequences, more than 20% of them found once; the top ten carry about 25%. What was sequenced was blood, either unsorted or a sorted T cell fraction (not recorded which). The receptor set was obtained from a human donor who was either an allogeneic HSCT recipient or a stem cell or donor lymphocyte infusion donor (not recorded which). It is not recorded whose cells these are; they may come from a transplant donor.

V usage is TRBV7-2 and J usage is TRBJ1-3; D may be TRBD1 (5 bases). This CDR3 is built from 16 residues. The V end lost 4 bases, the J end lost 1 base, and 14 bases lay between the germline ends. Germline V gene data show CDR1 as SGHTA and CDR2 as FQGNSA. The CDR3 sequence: CASSSSAQGSGNTIYF. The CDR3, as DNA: TGTGCCAGCAGCTCGTCCGCCCAGGGTTCTGGAAACACCATATATTTT.

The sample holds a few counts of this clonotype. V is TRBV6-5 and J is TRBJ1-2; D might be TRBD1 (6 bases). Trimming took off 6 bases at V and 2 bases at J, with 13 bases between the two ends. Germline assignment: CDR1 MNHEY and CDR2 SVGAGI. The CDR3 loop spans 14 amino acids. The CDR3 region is CASRPSGQNYGYTF. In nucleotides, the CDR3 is TGTGCCAGCAGGCCGTCGGGACAAAACTATGGCTACACCTTC.

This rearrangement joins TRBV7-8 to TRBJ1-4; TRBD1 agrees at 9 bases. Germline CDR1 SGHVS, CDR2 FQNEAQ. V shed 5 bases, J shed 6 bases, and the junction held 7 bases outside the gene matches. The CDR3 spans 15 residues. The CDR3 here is CASSGRDREDEKLFF. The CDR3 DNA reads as TGTGCCAGCAGCGGCCGGGACAGGGAAGATGAAAAACTGTTTTTT.

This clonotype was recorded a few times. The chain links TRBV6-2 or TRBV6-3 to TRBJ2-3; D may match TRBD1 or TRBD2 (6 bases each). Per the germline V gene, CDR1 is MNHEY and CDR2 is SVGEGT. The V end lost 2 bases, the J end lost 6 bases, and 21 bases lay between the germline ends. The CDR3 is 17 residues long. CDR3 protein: CASSYTIGGSARDTQYF. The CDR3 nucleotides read TGTGCCAGCAGTTACACCATAGGGGGGAGCGCGCGGGATACGCAGTATTTT.

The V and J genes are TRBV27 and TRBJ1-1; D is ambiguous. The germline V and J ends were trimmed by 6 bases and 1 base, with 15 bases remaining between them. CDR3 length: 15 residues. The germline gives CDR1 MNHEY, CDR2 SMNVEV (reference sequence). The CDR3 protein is CASSQPGRRNTEAFF. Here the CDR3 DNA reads TGTGCCAGCAGCCAACCCGGACGGAGGAACACTGAAGCTTTCTTT.

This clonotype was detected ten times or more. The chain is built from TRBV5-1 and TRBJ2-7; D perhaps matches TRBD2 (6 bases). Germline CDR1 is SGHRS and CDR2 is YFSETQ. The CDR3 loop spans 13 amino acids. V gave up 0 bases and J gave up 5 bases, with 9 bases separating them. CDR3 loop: CASSLVEGNEQYF. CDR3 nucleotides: TGCGCCAGCAGCTTGGTGGAGGGGAACGAGCAGTACTTC.

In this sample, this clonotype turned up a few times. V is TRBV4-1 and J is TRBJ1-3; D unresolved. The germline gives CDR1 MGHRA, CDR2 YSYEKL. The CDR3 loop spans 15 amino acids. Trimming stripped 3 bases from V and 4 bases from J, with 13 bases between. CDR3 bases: TGCGCCAGCAGCCATGGGAACTGGGAAGGAAACACCATATATTTT. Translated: CASSHGNWEGNTIYF.